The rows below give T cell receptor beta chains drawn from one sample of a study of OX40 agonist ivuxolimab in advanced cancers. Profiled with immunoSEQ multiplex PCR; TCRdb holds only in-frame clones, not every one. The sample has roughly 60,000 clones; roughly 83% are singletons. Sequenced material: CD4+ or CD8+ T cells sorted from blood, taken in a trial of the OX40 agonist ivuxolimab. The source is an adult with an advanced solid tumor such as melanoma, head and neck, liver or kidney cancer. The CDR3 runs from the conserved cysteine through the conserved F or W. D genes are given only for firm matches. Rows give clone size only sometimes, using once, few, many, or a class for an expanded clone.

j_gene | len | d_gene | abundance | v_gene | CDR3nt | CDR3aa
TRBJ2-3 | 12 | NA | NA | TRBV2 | TGTGCCAGCAATACCGACACAGATACGCAGTATTTT | CASNTDTDTQYF
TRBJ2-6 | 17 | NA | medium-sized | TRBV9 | TGTGCCAGCAGCGTTACCGGGACACCGACCGGGGCCAACGTCCTGACTTTC | CASSVTGTPTGANVLTF
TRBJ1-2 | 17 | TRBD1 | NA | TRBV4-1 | TGCGCCAGCAGCCAAGGAAACTTACCGACAGGGAGCTATGGCTACACCTTC | CASSQGNLPTGSYGYTF
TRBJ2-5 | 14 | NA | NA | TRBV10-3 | TGTGCCATCAGTGAGCCTAGAGCAGGGGAGACCCAGTACTTC | CAISEPRAGETQYF
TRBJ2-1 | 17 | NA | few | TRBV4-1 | TGCGCCAGCAGCCAACAAGGTACATTGATATCCTACAATGAGCAGTTCTTC | CASSQQGTLISYNEQFF
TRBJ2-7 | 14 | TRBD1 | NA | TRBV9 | TGTGCCAGCAGCCGACAGGGGATTGCCTACGAGCAGTACTTC | CASSRQGIAYEQYF
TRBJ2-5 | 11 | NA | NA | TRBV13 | TGTGCCAGCGGGGGGCGGGAGACCCAGTACTTC | CASGGRETQYF
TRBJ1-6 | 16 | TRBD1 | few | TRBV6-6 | TGTGCCAGCACTCTTCCCGGCGGGACAGGGCTAGCACCCCTCCACTTT | CASTLPGGTGLAPLHF
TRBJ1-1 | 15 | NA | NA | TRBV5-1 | TGCGCCAGCAGCTCGAGCTTAATTGCGAACACTGAAGCTTTCTTT | CASSSSLIANTEAFF
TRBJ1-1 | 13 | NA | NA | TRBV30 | TGTGCCTGGAGTTCGAACAGGGACACTGAAGCTTTCTTT | CAWSSNRDTEAFF
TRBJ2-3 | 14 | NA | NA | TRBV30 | TGTGCCTGGAGTGCCAGGGGAGGCCCAGATACGCAGTATTTT | CAWSARGGPDTQYF
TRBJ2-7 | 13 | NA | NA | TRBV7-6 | TGTGCCAGCCTGACGACAGCCGACTACGAGCAGTACTTC | CASLTTADYEQYF
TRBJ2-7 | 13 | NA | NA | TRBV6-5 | TGTGCCAGCCGATCAGGGTTGACCTACGAGCAGTACTTC | CASRSGLTYEQYF
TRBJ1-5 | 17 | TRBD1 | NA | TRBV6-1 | TGTGCCATCAGTGAGTCTCCGGGACAGGGGTTCAATCAGCCCCAGCATTTT | CAISESPGQGFNQPQHF
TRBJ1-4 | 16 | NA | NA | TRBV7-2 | TGTGCCAGCAGCTTCCAGGGGCGAGGTACCAATGAAAAACTGTTTTTT | CASSFQGRGTNEKLFF
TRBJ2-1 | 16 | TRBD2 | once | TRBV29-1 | TGCAGCGTCGCTCTTTCTAGCGGGGGGGCTGCAAATGAGCAGTTCTTC | CSVALSSGGAANEQFF
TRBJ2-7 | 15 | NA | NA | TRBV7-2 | TGTGCCAGCAGCTTATCCGGGAGTGAAGCCTACGAGCAGTACTTC | CASSLSGSEAYEQYF
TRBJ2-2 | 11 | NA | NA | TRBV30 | TGTGCCTGGAGGTACACCGGGGAGCTGTTTTTT | CAWRYTGELFF
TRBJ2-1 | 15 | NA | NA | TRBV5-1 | TGCGCCAGCAGCTTGGCGGTGAGCTCCTACAATGAGCAGTTCTTC | CASSLAVSSYNEQFF
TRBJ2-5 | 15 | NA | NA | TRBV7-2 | TGTGCCAGCAGCTTTCGGGCAGGAGGTCTAGAGACCCAGTACTTC | CASSFRAGGLETQYF
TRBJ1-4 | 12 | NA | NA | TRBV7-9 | TGTGCCAGCAGCTTAGAGGTTGAAAAACTGTTTTTT | CASSLEVEKLFF
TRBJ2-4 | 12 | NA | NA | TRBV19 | TGTGCCAGTAGTGACGCGGGGAACATTCAGTACTTC | CASSDAGNIQYF
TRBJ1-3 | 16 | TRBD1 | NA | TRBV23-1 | TGCGCCAGCAGTCAAGGACAGGGGGCCTCTGGAAACACCATATATTTT | CASSQGQGASGNTIYF
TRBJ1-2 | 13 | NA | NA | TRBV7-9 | TGTGCCAGCAGCTTAGGGATCCTCTATGGCTACACCTTC | CASSLGILYGYTF
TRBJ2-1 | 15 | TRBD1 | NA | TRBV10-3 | TGTGCCGTCCTGGGGAGGGACAGGGCCTACAATGAGCAGTTCTTC | CAVLGRDRAYNEQFF
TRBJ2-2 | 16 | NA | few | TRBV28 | TGTGCCAGCAGTTTATTCGGGGGTATTTCAACCGGGGAGCTGTTTTTT | CASSLFGGISTGELFF
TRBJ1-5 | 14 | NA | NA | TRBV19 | TGTGCCAGTAGCCCGACAGGAGGCAATCAGCCCCAGCATTTT | CASSPTGGNQPQHF
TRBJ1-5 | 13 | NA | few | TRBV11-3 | TGTGCCAGCAGCTTATATCCGGAGGGGCCCCAGCATTTT | CASSLYPEGPQHF
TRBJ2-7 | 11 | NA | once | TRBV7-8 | TGTGCCAGCAGCCCCCAAGGGGAGCAGTACTTC | CASSPQGEQYF
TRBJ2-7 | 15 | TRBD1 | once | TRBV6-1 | TGTGCCAGCAGACGAACCGGGACAGAACCCTACGAGCAGTACTTC | CASRRTGTEPYEQYF
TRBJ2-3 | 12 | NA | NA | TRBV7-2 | TGTGCCAGCAGCCCTCGGTGGGATACGCAGTATTTT | CASSPRWDTQYF
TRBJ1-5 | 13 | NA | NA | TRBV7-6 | TGTGCCAGCAGCGACGGGGGCAATCAGCCCCAGCATTTT | CASSDGGNQPQHF
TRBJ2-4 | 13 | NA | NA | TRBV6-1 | TGTGCCAGCAGTGAGGGACATGCGAACATTCAGTACTTC | CASSEGHANIQYF
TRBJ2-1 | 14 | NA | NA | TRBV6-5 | TGTGCCAGCAGTTACGAAAACAGCTACAATGAGCAGTTCTTC | CASSYENSYNEQFF
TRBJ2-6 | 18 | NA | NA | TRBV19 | TGTGCCAGTAGCCCGGTCGGGACCCTAACGGTAGGGGCCAACGTCCTGACTTTC | CASSPVGTLTVGANVLTF
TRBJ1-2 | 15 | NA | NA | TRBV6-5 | TGTGCCAGCAGTTACTGGTCAGGGCTCCTCTATGGCTACACCTTC | CASSYWSGLLYGYTF
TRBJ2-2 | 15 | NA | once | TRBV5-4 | TGTGCCAGCAGCTGGTTCGGGCAGGACACCGGGGAGCTGTTTTTT | CASSWFGQDTGELFF
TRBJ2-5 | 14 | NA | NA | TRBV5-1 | TGCGCCAGCAGCTTGGCCGTGGGGCCGGAGACCCAGTACTTC | CASSLAVGPETQYF
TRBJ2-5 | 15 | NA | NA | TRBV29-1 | TGCAGCGTTGTTGGACAGGGAGGGCCACAAGAGACCCAGTACTTC | CSVVGQGGPQETQYF
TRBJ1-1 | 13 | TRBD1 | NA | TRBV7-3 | TGTGCCAGCAGACAGGGGATGAACACTGAAGCTTTCTTT | CASRQGMNTEAFF
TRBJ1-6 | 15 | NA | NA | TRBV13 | TGTGCCAGCAGCCTCGGGAACGGGTACAATTCACCCCTCCACTTT | CASSLGNGYNSPLHF
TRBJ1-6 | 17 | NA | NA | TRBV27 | TGTGCCAGCAGTTTACCGCAGGGTATGGGTAGTAATTCACCCCTCCACTTT | CASSLPQGMGSNSPLHF
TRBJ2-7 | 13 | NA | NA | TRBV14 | TGTGCCAGCAGCCTTCGGATAACCTACGAGCAGTACTTC | CASSLRITYEQYF
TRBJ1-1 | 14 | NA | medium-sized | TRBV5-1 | TGCGCCAGCAGCTTGACGGGGACGGGTAATGAAGCTTTCTTT | CASSLTGTGNEAFF
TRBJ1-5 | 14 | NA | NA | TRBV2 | TGTGCCAGCAGTGGAACTAACCCGAATCAGCCCCAGCATTTT | CASSGTNPNQPQHF
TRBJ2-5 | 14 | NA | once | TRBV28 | TGTGCCAGCAGAACCCCCGGGTCCCAAAGGGACCAGTACTTC | CASRTPGSQRDQYF
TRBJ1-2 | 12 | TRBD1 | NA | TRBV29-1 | TGCAGCGTTAGGACAGGGAACTATGGCTACACCTTC | CSVRTGNYGYTF
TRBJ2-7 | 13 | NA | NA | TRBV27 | TGTGCCAGTTCCATGGAGGGATTCTACGAGCAGTACTTC | CASSMEGFYEQYF
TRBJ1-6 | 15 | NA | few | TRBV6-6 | TGTGCCAGCAGTTACGCGGGTCATACGGATTCACCCCTCCACTTT | CASSYAGHTDSPLHF
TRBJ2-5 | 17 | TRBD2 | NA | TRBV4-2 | TGTGCCAGCAGCCAAGAAACCTTAGCGGGCCCCACAGAGACCCAGTACTTC | CASSQETLAGPTETQYF
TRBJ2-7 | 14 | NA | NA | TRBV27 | TGTGCCAGCCGTCTCCTCGGTGCCTCCTACGAGCAGTACTTC | CASRLLGASYEQYF
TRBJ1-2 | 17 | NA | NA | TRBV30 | TGTGCCTGGAGCGCCTTGGGAGGGGATGAGGGAGCCTATGGCTACACCTTC | CAWSALGGDEGAYGYTF
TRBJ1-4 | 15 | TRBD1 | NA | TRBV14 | TGTGCCAGCAGCCCAAGGACAGGATATAATGAAAAACTGTTTTTT | CASSPRTGYNEKLFF
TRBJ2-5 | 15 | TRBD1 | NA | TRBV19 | TGTGCCAGTAGTAGCGGAACAGGGGTTGGGAAGACCCAGTACTTC | CASSSGTGVGKTQYF
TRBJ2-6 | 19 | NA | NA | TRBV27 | TGTGCCAGCAGTCCTATTCGGGGGTTAGGGTTGTCTGGGGCCAACGTCCTGACTTTC | CASSPIRGLGLSGANVLTF